This TCR beta chain emerged from a study of blood T cell repertoires in COVID-19 (dated by TCRdb to the early 2020s). About the investigation overall: The collaborator samples originated in the United States, Italy and Spain and spanned the acute and convalescent phases of COVID-19. The prospective study material was composed of cDNA or gDNA derived from T cells, B-cell-depleted T cells, or PBMCs. Subjects who had been exposed to COVID-19, were actively infected with it, or had recovered from it provided the deeply sampled blood TCRbeta repertoires that made up the dataset. The repertoires were released in a freely available public database intended as a resource for research on the immune response to SARS-CoV-2. Samples came from the ongoing ImmuneRACE study (first 160 participants) plus 1,254 subjects from 6 global collaborators. Sample metadata almost always included a de-identified subject ID, COVID-19 status, age in years and sex. Where HLA class I and class II types were available, the types were taken from metadata supplied by the sample provider, not from assay-based typing.

The table lists this clone with a count of one. Its target antigen remains unknown. Base qualities are missing; no much larger clone stands one base away. Overall results and qualifications from the work: How much clinical and demographic metadata was included differed by source and by participant, and the metadata was provided uncurated.

Each collaborating institution followed its own protocols to collect whole blood in K2EDTA tubes. For TCRbeta analysis, collaborators shipped samples in one of three forms: frozen whole blood, isolated PBMCs, or DNA extracted from either of those sample types. For CDR1 and CDR2, the germline V gene lists MDHEN and SYDVKM. The CDR3 runs 13 amino acids, cysteine and phenylalanine included. The retained sequence is limited to the CDR3, 39 bases, with the frame set at the first base. Trimming leaves V shorter by 3 bases and J shorter by 4 bases, with the junction holding 2 bases beyond the gene matches. TCRbeta CDR3 regions were amplified from genomic DNA using the immunoSEQ Assay, a bias-controlled multiplex PCR. The original pipeline was this. Nucleated cell counts per sample were estimated from amplification of reference gene primers within the assay. Sequence reads were collapsed and filtered to measure the absolute abundance of every unique TCRbeta CDR3 rearrangement. Productive Simpson clonality was computed per sample as the square root of Simpson's diversity index over productive rearrangements. TCRdb re-hosts the immuneACCESS table, in-frame sequences only. Its copies lack some clones; in the studies checked, an unresolved V gene accounts for under half of them, and the cause for the rest is not known. V and J calls and clone size are as listed in that table; D and trimming were resolved from the DNA. The sample table lists 65,000 to 80,000 clones, 75% to 90% of them with a count of one. The biggest ten clones account for approximately 12% of the sample.

Sequencing was done on a sample of peripheral blood. This sequence was found in a human donor in a cohort sampled during active COVID-19. The chain employs TRBV28 and TRBJ1-2, and 7 junction bases match TRBD1. This receptor has the CDR3 CASSFSGGYGYTF. The DNA sequence follows: TGTGCCAGCAGTTTCTCAGGGGGCTATGGCTACACCTTC.